This TCR beta chain was identified during a study of T cells expressing NK-cell markers. In the study overall: Seropositivity for HCMV was found in most of the eight sequenced donors, with one seronegative. Study-wide results and caveats: Dominant NKG2C+ clonotype frequencies of roughly 1.0-7.0% of CD8+ T cells were measured in 5 or 6 donors.

TCRdb re-called the 5' RACE reads; every CDR3 protein appears as one record, without DNA. The table for this sample gives roughly 120,000 distinct CDR3 sequences. Note on this clonotype: Its antigen is as yet unknown.

Germline V gene data show CDR1 as SGHDT and CDR2 as YYEEEE. The CDR3 is 14 amino acids. This chain joins TRBV5-6 and TRBJ2-2; as DNA is missing, the TRBD1 call by TCRdb cannot be tested. The receptor was derived from a woman between 18 and 70 years old in good health. Sequencing was performed on blood T cells: a sorted CD56 or NKG2C T cell subset, CD4+ or CD8+ T cells, or bulk PBMC T cells (not recorded which). CDR3 sequence reads: CASSLGGETWELFF.